These T cell receptor beta chains were read from a single sample in a study of T cell clonotyping in hematopoietic cell transplantation. Produced via immunoSEQ multiplex PCR; TCRdb's table is partial and in-frame only. This table has about 27,000 clones, roughly 71% appearing once. Sequences were derived from peripheral blood mononuclear cells, sampled before stem cell transplant. The source of these receptors is a man aged 50 to 60 with myelodysplastic syndrome. Some clones in this sample may be carry-over from other donors' samples. Each CDR3 is given with its conserved first and last residue. D genes are given only for firm matches. A row's size may be missing; if present it is once, few, many or a size class.

>TRBV29-1|TRBD1|once|TRBJ1-3
CSAGTGGAGNTIYF
TGCAGCGCGGGGACAGGGGGCGCCGGAAACACCATATATTTT
>TRBV4-1|NA|NA|TRBJ2-6
CASSQDPVSSGANVLTF
TGCGCCAGCAGCCAAGATCCGGTTAGCTCTGGGGCCAACGTCCTGACTTTC
>TRBV11-2|NA|NA|TRBJ2-7
CASSLLGREGSYEQYF
TGTGCCAGCAGCTTATTGGGCAGGGAAGGTTCCTACGAGCAGTACTTC
>TRBV25-1|NA|NA|TRBJ2-3
CASSETWGDTQYF
TGTGCCAGCAGTGAAACCTGGGGAGATACGCAGTATTTT
>TRBV6-5|NA|NA|TRBJ2-7
CATDRAGEQYF
TGTGCCACCGACAGGGCGGGGGAGCAGTACTTC
>TRBV6-6|NA|NA|TRBJ1-4
CASRGSTGMSEKLFF
TGTGCCAGCAGAGGTTCCACCGGGATGAGTGAAAAACTGTTTTTT
>TRBV6-5|NA|NA|TRBJ1-2
CASSYNRVDGYTF
TGTGCCAGCAGTTACAACAGGGTGGATGGCTACACCTTC
>TRBV2|TRBD1|NA|TRBJ1-3
CASSFTGDTIYF
TGTGCCAGCAGTTTCACAGGGGACACCATATATTTT
>TRBV5-1|TRBD1|few|TRBJ2-7
CASSRDSVSYEQYF
TGCGCCAGCAGCCGGGACAGTGTTTCCTACGAGCAGTACTTC
>TRBV29-1|TRBD1|NA|TRBJ2-2
CSVDSGGAGGELFF
TGCAGCGTTGATTCAGGGGGCGCGGGCGGGGAGCTGTTTTTT
>TRBV28|NA|NA|TRBJ1-5
CASSFSQTNSNQPQHF
TGTGCCAGCAGTTTCTCACAAACAAATAGCAATCAGCCCCAGCATTTT
>TRBV9|TRBD2|NA|TRBJ2-7
CASSARTSGSSYEQYF
TGTGCCAGCAGCGCCCGGACTAGCGGCAGCTCCTACGAGCAGTACTTC
>TRBV29-1|TRBD2|few|TRBJ2-1
CSVDGTSGGYNEQFF
TGCAGCGTTGACGGGACTAGCGGGGGGTACAATGAGCAGTTCTTC
>TRBV13|NA|NA|TRBJ1-2
CASSSSSTGRGYTF
TGTGCCAGCAGCTCATCCTCCACAGGGCGAGGCTACACCTTC
>TRBV30|TRBD1|NA|TRBJ2-2
CAWRQGNTGELFF
TGTGCCTGGCGACAGGGGAACACCGGGGAGCTGTTTTTT
>TRBV5-4|NA|few|TRBJ2-5
CASSLASQETQYF
TGTGCCAGCAGCTTGGCTAGTCAAGAGACCCAATACTTC
>TRBV28|NA|NA|TRBJ1-2
CASRASNYGYTF
TGTGCCAGCAGGGCCTCTAACTATGGCTACACCTTC
>TRBV7-2|NA|few|TRBJ2-1
CASSEGGIEQFF
TGTGCCAGCAGTGAAGGCGGGATTGAGCAGTTCTTC
>TRBV6-1|NA|NA|TRBJ2-7
CASSEEGEQYF
TGTGCCAGCAGTGAGGAAGGCGAGCAGTACTTC
>TRBV30|NA|once|TRBJ2-7
CAWRKGVLGYEQYF
TGTGCCTGGAGGAAAGGCGTCCTAGGCTACGAGCAGTACTTC
>TRBV30|NA|few|TRBJ2-7
CAWSRSGRGDYEQYF
TGTGCCTGGAGTAGGTCGGGCAGGGGCGACTACGAGCAGTACTTC
>TRBV30|NA|NA|TRBJ2-3
CAWSVVPGRDTQYF
TGTGCCTGGAGTGTAGTCCCGGGACGGGATACGCAGTATTTT
>TRBV29-1|TRBD1|NA|TRBJ1-2
CSASLRDRGLINTF
TGCAGCGCATCACTCCGGGACAGGGGCCTAATAAACACCTTC
>TRBV6-5|NA|NA|TRBJ2-1
CASSYTQTYNEQFF
TGTGCCAGCAGTTACACACAGACCTACAATGAGCAGTTCTTC
>TRBV6-5|TRBD2|NA|TRBJ2-5
CASSPLGGIQETQYF
TGTGCCAGCAGTCCGCTCGGGGGGATCCAAGAGACCCAGTACTTC
>TRBV29-1|NA|NA|TRBJ2-5
CSVEGGPFQETQYF
TGCAGCGTTGAAGGAGGACCTTTCCAAGAGACCCAGTACTTC
>TRBV6-4|NA|NA|TRBJ2-2
CASSATSTGELFF
TGTGCCAGCAGTGCCACTAGCACCGGGGAGCTGTTTTTT
>TRBV5-1|NA|NA|TRBJ2-7
CASSLPAGGEQYF
TGCGCCAGCAGCTTGCCGGCAGGAGGCGAGCAGTACTTC
>TRBV30|TRBD1|NA|TRBJ2-4
CAWSVLGQTQYF
TGTGCCTGGAGTGTACTGGGACAGACACAGTACTTC
>TRBV6-5|NA|NA|TRBJ1-3
CASRSGGTGNTIYF
TGTGCCAGCAGATCCGGGGGCACTGGAAACACCATATATTTT
>TRBV28|TRBD2|NA|TRBJ2-3
CASSAREGSTDTQYF
TGTGCCAGCAGTGCCCGGGAGGGGAGCACAGATACGCAGTATTTT
>TRBV27|TRBD2|NA|TRBJ2-3
CASSNRLAGGPADTQYF
TGTGCCAGCAGCAACCGACTAGCGGGAGGGCCAGCAGATACGCAGTATTTT
>TRBV5-1|NA|few|TRBJ2-7
CASSLNYEQYF
TGCGCCAGCAGCCTTAACTACGAGCAGTACTTC
>TRBV10-3|NA|NA|TRBJ2-5
CATPNSSETQYF
TGTGCCACCCCCAATTCATCAGAGACCCAGTACTTC
>TRBV11-2|NA|once|TRBJ1-4
CASSPQGFANEKLFF
TGTGCCAGCAGCCCTCAGGGATTTGCTAATGAAAAACTGTTTTTT
>TRBV5-1|NA|once|TRBJ1-4
CASSLTGISTNEKLFF
TGCGCCAGCAGCTTGACGGGGATATCCACTAATGAAAAACTGTTTTTT